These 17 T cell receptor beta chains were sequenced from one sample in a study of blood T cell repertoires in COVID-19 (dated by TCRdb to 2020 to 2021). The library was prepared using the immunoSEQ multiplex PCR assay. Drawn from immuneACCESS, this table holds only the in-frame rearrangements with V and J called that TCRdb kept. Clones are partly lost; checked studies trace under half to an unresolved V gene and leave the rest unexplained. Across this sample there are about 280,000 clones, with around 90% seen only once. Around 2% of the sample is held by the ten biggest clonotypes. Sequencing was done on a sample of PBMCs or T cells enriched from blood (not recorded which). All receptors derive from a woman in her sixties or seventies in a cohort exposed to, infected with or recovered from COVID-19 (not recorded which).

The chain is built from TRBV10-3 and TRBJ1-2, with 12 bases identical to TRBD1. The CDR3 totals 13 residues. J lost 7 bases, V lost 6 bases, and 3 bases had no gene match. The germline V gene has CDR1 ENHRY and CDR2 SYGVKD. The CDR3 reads CAIRPGQGAGYTF. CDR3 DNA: TGTGCCATCAGGCCGGGACAGGGGGCTGGCTACACCTTC.

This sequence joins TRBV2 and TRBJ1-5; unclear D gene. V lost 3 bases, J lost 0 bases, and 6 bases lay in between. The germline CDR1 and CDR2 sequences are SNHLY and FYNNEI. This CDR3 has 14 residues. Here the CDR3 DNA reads TGTGCCAGCAGTGAGTCAGTTAGCAATCAGCCCCAGCATTTT. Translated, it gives CASSESVSNQPQHF.

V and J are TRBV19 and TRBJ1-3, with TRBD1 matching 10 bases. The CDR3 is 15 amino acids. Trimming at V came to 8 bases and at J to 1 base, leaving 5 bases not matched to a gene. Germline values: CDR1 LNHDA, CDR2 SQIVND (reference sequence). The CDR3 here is CASHPGQGSGNTIYF. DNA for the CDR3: TGTGCCAGTCACCCGGGACAGGGGTCTGGAAACACCATATATTTT.

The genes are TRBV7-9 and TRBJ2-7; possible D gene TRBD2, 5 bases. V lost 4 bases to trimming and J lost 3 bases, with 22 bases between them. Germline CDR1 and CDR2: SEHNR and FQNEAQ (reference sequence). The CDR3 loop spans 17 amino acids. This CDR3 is CASSSRRGSENDYEQYF. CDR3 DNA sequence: TGTGCCAGCAGCTCACGAAGAGGGAGTGAAAATGACTACGAGCAGTACTTC.

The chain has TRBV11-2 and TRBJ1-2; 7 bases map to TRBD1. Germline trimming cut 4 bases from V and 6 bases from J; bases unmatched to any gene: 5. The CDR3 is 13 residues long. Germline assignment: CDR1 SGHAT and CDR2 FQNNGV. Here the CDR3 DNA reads TGTGCCAGCAGCTCTCGACAGGGTAATGGCTACACCTTC. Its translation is CASSSRQGNGYTF.

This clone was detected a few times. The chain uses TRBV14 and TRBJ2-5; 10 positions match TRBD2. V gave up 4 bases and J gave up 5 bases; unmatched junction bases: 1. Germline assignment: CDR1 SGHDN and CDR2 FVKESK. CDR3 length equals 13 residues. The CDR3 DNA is TGTGCCAGCAGCCCTAGCGGGAGTGAGACCCAGTACTTC. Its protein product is CASSPSGSETQYF.

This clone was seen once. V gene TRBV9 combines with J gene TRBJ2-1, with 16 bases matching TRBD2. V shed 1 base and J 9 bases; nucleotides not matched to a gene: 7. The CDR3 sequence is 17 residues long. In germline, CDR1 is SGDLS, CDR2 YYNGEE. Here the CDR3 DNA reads TGTGCCAGCAGCGTAACCGGGACTAGCGGGAGGGCGGGTGAGCAGTTCTTC. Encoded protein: CASSVTGTSGRAGEQFF.

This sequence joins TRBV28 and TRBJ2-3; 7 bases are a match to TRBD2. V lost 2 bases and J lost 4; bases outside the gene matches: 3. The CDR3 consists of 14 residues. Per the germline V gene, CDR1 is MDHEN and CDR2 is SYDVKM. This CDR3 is CASSLAGASDTQYF. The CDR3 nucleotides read TGTGCCAGCAGTTTAGCGGGAGCGTCAGATACGCAGTATTTT.

CDR3 region: CASSRTGRNQPQHF. The CDR3 DNA reads TGTGCCAGCAGCAGGACAGGGAGGAATCAGCCCCAGCATTTT. The chain couples TRBV6-5 to TRBJ1-5; 8 bases line up with TRBD1. V dropped 6 bases and J dropped 4; count of bases not matched to a gene: 5. Germline V CDR1 and CDR2: MNHEY, SVGAGI. CDR3 length: 14 residues.

CDR3 sequence reads: CASSVAPGTMDDNSPLHF. CDR3 coding DNA: TGTGCCAGCAGCGTAGCCCCCGGGACAATGGACGATAATTCACCCCTCCACTTT. The chain has TRBV9 and TRBJ1-6, with D tentatively TRBD1 (6 bases). The V and J ends lost 0 bases and 5 bases respectively, with 18 bases between them. The CDR3 runs 18 residues. Germline V CDR1 and CDR2: SGDLS, YYNGEE. Based on the CDR3 plus reference TRBV9 and TRBJ1-6, the full variable domain is DSGVTQTPKHLITATGQRVTLRCSPRSGDLSVYWYQQSLDQGLQFLIQYYNGEERAKGNILERFSAQQFPDLHSELNLSSLELGDSALYFCASSVAPGTMDDNSPLHFGNGTRLTVT.

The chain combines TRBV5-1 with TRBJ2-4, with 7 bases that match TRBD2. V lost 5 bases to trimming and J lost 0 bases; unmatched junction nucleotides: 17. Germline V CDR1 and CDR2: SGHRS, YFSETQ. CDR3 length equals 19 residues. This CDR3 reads CASSNKREDTLLAKNIQYF. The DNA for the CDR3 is TGCGCCAGCAGTAACAAGCGGGAAGACACGTTACTAGCCAAAAACATTCAGTACTTC.

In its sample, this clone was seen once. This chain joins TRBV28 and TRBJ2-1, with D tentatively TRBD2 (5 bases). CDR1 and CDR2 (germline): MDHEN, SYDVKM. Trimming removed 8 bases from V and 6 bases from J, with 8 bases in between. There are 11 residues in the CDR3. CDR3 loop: CASPAGNEQFF. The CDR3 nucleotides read TGTGCCAGCCCCGCGGGCAATGAGCAGTTCTTC.

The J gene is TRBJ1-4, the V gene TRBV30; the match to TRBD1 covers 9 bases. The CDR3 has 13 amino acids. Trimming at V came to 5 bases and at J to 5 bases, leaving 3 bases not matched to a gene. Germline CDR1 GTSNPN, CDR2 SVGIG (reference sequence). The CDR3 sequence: CAWGGQGNEKLFF. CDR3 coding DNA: TGTGCCTGGGGAGGACAGGGGAATGAAAAACTGTTTTTT. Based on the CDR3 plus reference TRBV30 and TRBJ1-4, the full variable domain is SQTIHQWPATLVQPVGSPLSLECTVEGTSNPNLYWYRQAAGRGLQLLFYSVGIGQISSEVPQNLSASRPQDRQFILSSKKLLLSDSGFYLCAWGGQGNEKLFFGSGTQLSVL.

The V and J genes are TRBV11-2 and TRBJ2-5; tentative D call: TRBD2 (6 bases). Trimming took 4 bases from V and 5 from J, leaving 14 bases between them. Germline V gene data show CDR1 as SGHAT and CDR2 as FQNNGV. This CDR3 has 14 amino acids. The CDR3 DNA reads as TGTGCCAGCAGCTACGTAGGCGGGGAGGAGACCCAGTACTTC. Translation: CASSYVGGEETQYF.

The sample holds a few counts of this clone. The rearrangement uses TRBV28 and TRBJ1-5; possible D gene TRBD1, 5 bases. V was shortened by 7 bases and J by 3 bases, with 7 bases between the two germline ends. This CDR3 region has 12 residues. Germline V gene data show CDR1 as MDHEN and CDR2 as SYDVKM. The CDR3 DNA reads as TGTGCCAGCAAGGGGTACAATCAGCCCCAGCATTTT. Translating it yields CASKGYNQPQHF.

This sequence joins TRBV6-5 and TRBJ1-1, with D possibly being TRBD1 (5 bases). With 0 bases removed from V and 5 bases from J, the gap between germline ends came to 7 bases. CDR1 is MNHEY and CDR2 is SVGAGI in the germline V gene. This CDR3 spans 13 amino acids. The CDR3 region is CASSYSRETEAFF. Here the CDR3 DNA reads TGTGCCAGCAGTTACTCCAGGGAAACTGAAGCTTTCTTT.

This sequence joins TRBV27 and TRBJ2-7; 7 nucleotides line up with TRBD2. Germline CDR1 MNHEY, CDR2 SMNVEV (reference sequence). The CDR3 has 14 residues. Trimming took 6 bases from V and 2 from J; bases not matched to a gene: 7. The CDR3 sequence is CASSPGTKTYEQYF. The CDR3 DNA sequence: TGTGCCAGCAGCCCAGGGACTAAGACCTACGAGCAGTACTTC.